A single sample gave rise to the 32 T cell receptor beta chains below, sequenced in a study of blood T cell repertoires in COVID-19. Assay used: immunoSEQ multiplex PCR; TCRdb lists only in-frame clones, some missing. The sample yields about 200,000 clones, approximately 88% seen once. The sequenced sample was peripheral blood. These receptor sequences come from a middle-aged man with acute or convalescent COVID-19.

The V and J genes are TRBV6-1 and TRBJ1-4; 8 bases agree with TRBD1. V shed 1 base, J shed 7 bases, and the junction held 8 bases outside the gene matches. This CDR3 contains 16 residues. Looked up from germline, CDR1 is MNHNS and CDR2 is SASEGT. CDR3 sequence: CASSEVTGGRGEKLFF. As DNA, the CDR3 is TGTGCCAGCAGTGAAGTAACAGGGGGAAGAGGTGAAAAACTGTTTTTT.

CDR3 residues: CASSQDRGGRALDEQFF. The CDR3 nucleotides are TGTGCCAGCAGCCAAGACAGGGGCGGGAGGGCCTTAGATGAGCAGTTCTTC. V gene TRBV14 combines with J gene TRBJ2-1; 9 nucleotides align to TRBD2. The CDR3 is 17 amino acids. Germline lookup yields CDR1 SGHDN and CDR2 FVKESK. V trimming: 0 bases; J trimming: 8 bases; junction bases outside the gene matches: 11.

The chain employs TRBV12-3 or TRBV12-4 and TRBJ1-2; no clear D. Trimming left V 1 base short and J 4 bases short, with 4 bases between. The CDR3 has 12 residues. The CDR3 loop is CASSLGVYGYTF. Here the CDR3 DNA reads TGTGCCAGCAGTTTAGGAGTCTATGGCTACACCTTC.

This clone was detected only a few times. CDR3 residues: CASSLWQGGNQPQHF. The CDR3 region has the DNA TGTGCCAGCAGTTTATGGCAGGGTGGCAATCAGCCCCAGCATTTT. V and J are TRBV27 and TRBJ1-5, with a possible D match to TRBD1 (5 bases). Germline V gene sequence: CDR1 MNHEY, CDR2 SMNVEV (reference sequence). The CDR3 loop spans 15 amino acids. The V and J ends lost 1 base and 2 bases respectively, with 9 bases between them.

The V call is TRBV12-3 or TRBV12-4, the J call TRBJ2-3, with 7 bases fitting TRBD1. The CDR3 sequence is 13 residues long. V trimming: 5 bases; J trimming: 4 bases; junction bases outside the gene matches: 3. The CDR3 loop reads CASSLQGSDTQYF. CDR3 coding DNA: TGTGCCAGCAGTCTACAGGGGTCAGATACGCAGTATTTT.

The rearrangement joins TRBV2 to TRBJ1-2; 7 nucleotides align to TRBD1. The CDR3 runs to 15 residues. Trimming cost V 1 base and J 8 bases; bases outside gene matches: 10. The germline V gene has CDR1 SNHLY and CDR2 FYNNEI. CDR3 DNA: TGTGCCAGCAGTGAAGAGGGACAGCGCGGGTTCGGCTACACCTTC. It translates to CASSEEGQRGFGYTF.

The chain couples TRBV6-5 to TRBJ1-1; 7 bases align to TRBD1. The germline gives CDR1 MNHEY, CDR2 SVGAGI. The V and J ends lost 5 bases and 1 base, in that order; junction bases with no gene match: 4. The CDR3 runs to 14 residues. CDR3 amino acids: CASSQTGSNTEAFF. The CDR3 nucleotides read TGTGCCAGCAGTCAGACAGGGTCGAACACTGAAGCTTTCTTT.

This sequence joins TRBV5-1 and TRBJ1-5; 7 positions agree with TRBD1. J lost 8 bases, V lost 2 bases, and 10 bases had no gene match. CDR3 size: 15 residues. Looked up from germline, CDR1 is SGHRS and CDR2 is YFSETQ. CDR3 residues: CASSFQGEGDEPQHF. CDR3 coding DNA: TGCGCCAGCAGCTTCCAGGGGGAAGGGGATGAGCCCCAGCATTTT.

The rearrangement uses TRBV6-5 and TRBJ1-2; 8 bases fit TRBD1. Germline trimming cut 6 bases from V and 8 bases from J; bases unmatched to any gene: 5. This CDR3 spans 12 amino acids. The V gene's germline CDR1 is MNHEY and CDR2 SVGAGI. CDR3 sequence reads: CASRQSGGGYTF. CDR3 DNA sequence: TGTGCCAGCAGGCAATCAGGGGGCGGCTACACCTTC.

The genes are TRBV24-1 and TRBJ2-5; D ambiguous. The V end was cut by 5 bases, the J end by 5 bases, with 8 bases between. Germline CDR1 is KGHDR and CDR2 is SFDVKD. CDR3 length equals 12 residues. The DNA for the CDR3 is TGTGCCACCAGTGGCAGCGAGGAGACCCAGTACTTC. It is translated as CATSGSEETQYF.

The V and J genes are TRBV12-3 or TRBV12-4 and TRBJ1-5; D is unresolved. The ends were cut back, 3 bases at V and 5 bases at J, with 5 bases in the middle. The CDR3 is 12 residues long. DNA for the CDR3: TGTGCCAGCAGTTTTAGTGATCAGCCCCAGCATTTT. It codes for CASSFSDQPQHF.

The chain employs TRBV4-2 and TRBJ2-7, with D perhaps TRBD1 (6 bases). Germline CDR1 and CDR2: LGHNA and YNFKEQ. CDR3 length: 13 amino acids. The V end was cut by 2 bases, the J end by 9 bases, with 14 bases between. CDR3: CASSQITGLGQYF. CDR3 DNA: TGTGCCAGCAGCCAAATCACAGGGCTTGGGCAGTACTTC.

The chain combines TRBV3-1 (or the pseudogene TRBV3-2) with TRBJ1-2; 7 bases align to TRBD1. The CDR3 runs 13 residues. The germline V gene has CDR1 LGHDT and CDR2 YNNKEL (reference sequence). The junction had 4 bases not matched to a gene; V was cut back by 1 base and J by 8 bases. The CDR3 coding sequence is TGTGCCAGCAGCCAAGGGGTCAGGGGGGGCTACACCTTC. Its translation: CASSQGVRGGYTF.

This chain joins TRBV6-5 and TRBJ2-5; D possibly corresponds to TRBD2 (5 bases). Per the germline V gene, CDR1 is MNHEY and CDR2 is SVGAGI. The CDR3 extends over 13 amino acids. V lost 6 bases to trimming and J lost 5 bases, with 13 bases between them. The CDR3 DNA reads as TGTGCCAGCAGCAGGACTCTCCCTGAGACCCAGTACTTC. Translated, it gives CASSRTLPETQYF.

The chain links TRBV5-1 to TRBJ2-5, with 7 bases matching TRBD1. Losses at the gene ends were 1 base for V and 5 bases for J; bases not matched to a gene: 11. This CDR3 comprises 16 residues. From germline, CDR1 is SGHRS and CDR2 YFSETQ. In nucleotides, the CDR3 is TGCGCCAGCAGCTTGCAAGAGGGGGCTGGGTGGGAGACCCAGTACTTC. Translation: CASSLQEGAGWETQYF.

The chain couples TRBV18 to TRBJ2-4; D is uncertain. In germline, CDR1 is KGHSH, CDR2 LQKENI. Trimming cost V 1 base and J 10 bases, with 8 bases left between them. The CDR3 is 12 amino acids. For the CDR3, the DNA is TGTGCCAGCTCACCACTGAACAAGATTCAGTACTTC. It encodes CASSPLNKIQYF.

This chain uses TRBV18 with TRBJ1-1; 8 bases match TRBD1. Looked up from germline, CDR1 is KGHSH and CDR2 is LQKENI. This CDR3 is built from 15 residues. V dropped 4 bases and J dropped 4; count of bases not matched to a gene: 8. The CDR3 nucleotides are TGTGCCAGCTCACGGTCAGGGGGCGGTGGCACTGAAGCTTTCTTT. Translating it yields CASSRSGGGGTEAFF. The variable domain in full, completed from reference TRBV18 and TRBJ1-1, reads NAGVMQNPRHLVRRRGQEARLRCSPMKGHSHVYWYRQLPEEGLKFMVYLQKENIIDESGMPKERFSAEFPKEGPSILRIQQVVRGDSAAYFCASSRSGGGGTEAFFGQGTRLTVV.

Here the CDR3 reads CASSPLLQGGYTF. Written as DNA, the CDR3 is TGTGCCAGCAGTCCACTTTTACAGGGAGGCTACACCTTC. The V and J genes are TRBV3-1 (or the pseudogene TRBV3-2) and TRBJ1-2; a possible D gene is TRBD1 (6 bases). CDR1 and CDR2 (germline): LGHDT, YNNKEL (reference sequence). The CDR3 consists of 13 residues. V gave up 6 bases and J gave up 8 bases, with 16 bases separating them.

V and J are TRBV2 and TRBJ1-2, with 9 bases that match TRBD1. CDR1 is SNHLY and CDR2 is FYNNEI in the germline V gene. This CDR3 contains 14 residues. Trimming took 1 base from V and 8 from J; bases not matched to a gene: 5. The CDR3: CASSEDRGQDGYTF. CDR3 in DNA: TGTGCCAGCAGTGAAGACAGGGGGCAGGACGGCTACACCTTC. The variable domain in full, with the rest retrieved from reference TRBV2 and TRBJ1-2, is EPEVTQTPSHQVTQMGQEVILRCVPISNHLYFYWYRQILGQKVEFLVSFYNNEISEKSEIFDDQFSVERPDGSNFTLKIRSTKLEDSAMYFCASSEDRGQDGYTFGSGTRLTVV.

The genes are TRBV29-1 and TRBJ2-1, with TRBD2 matching over 8 bases. The CDR3 runs to 13 residues. From germline, CDR1 is SQVTM and CDR2 ANQGSEA. Trimming at V came to 1 base and at J to 12 bases, leaving 8 bases not matched to a gene. CDR3 residues: CSVEVVAGGRQFF. DNA for the CDR3: TGCAGCGTTGAAGTCGTTGCGGGAGGACGGCAGTTCTTC.

The chain links TRBV6-5 to TRBJ2-7; 10 nucleotides line up with TRBD1. J lost 4 bases, V lost 5 bases, and 8 bases had no gene match. Germline CDR1 and CDR2: MNHEY and SVGAGI. CDR3 length equals 15 residues. The CDR3 here is CASSPNQGQGYEQYF. In DNA, the CDR3 is TGTGCCAGCAGTCCAAACCAGGGACAGGGGTACGAGCAGTACTTC.

The chain couples TRBV27 to TRBJ1-2, with D possibly being TRBD1 (6 bases). Germline CDR1 is MNHEY and CDR2 is SMNVEV (reference sequence). The CDR3 has 16 amino acids. V was trimmed by 5 bases and J by 2 bases, leaving 18 bases between them. The CDR3 DNA reads as TGTGCCAGCAGTCCGCTAACAGGGATGGGGAACTATGGCTACACCTTC. Amino acids: CASSPLTGMGNYGYTF.

V and J are TRBV19 and TRBJ2-1; D might be TRBD2 (6 bases). The CDR3 length is 14 residues. Germline CDR1 LNHDA, CDR2 SQIVND (reference sequence). Trimming stripped 10 bases from V and 2 bases from J, with 15 bases between. Here the CDR3 reads CATKGGSAYNEQFF. Here the CDR3 DNA reads TGTGCCACAAAAGGAGGGTCGGCCTACAATGAGCAGTTCTTC.

This clone is a singleton in its sample. The rearrangement uses TRBV30 and TRBJ1-2; possible D gene TRBD1, 5 bases. The germline V and J ends were trimmed by 0 bases and 8 bases, with 10 bases remaining between them. The CDR3 covers 12 residues. CDR1 is GTSNPN, CDR2 SVGIG, per germline (reference sequence). The CDR3 nucleotides are TGTGCCTGGAGTGTATCCAGGGCCGGCTACACCTTC. It yields the protein CAWSVSRAGYTF.

The V gene is TRBV4-3, the J gene TRBJ1-1; maybe TRBD1 (6 bases). Trimming took 5 bases from V and 11 from J, leaving 15 bases between them. The germline V gene encodes CDR1 LGHNA and CDR2 YSLEER. The CDR3 sequence is 12 residues long. In DNA, the CDR3 is TGCGCCAGCAGCTCAAGAACAGGGTCGGCTTTCTTT. This gives the protein CASSSRTGSAFF.

The V gene is TRBV2, the J gene TRBJ1-1; no firm D call. CDR1 and CDR2 (germline): SNHLY, FYNNEI. The CDR3 runs 15 residues. The ends were cut back, 7 bases at V and 6 bases at J, with 21 bases in the middle. The CDR3 DNA is TGTGCCAGCACCCTAGAGGACCGTGGAGCGGCTGAAGCTTTCTTT. This translates into CASTLEDRGAAEAFF.

This chain joins TRBV19 and TRBJ1-5, with D hard to call. Trimming stripped 0 bases from V and 4 bases from J, with 10 bases between. Germline V gives CDR1 LNHDA, CDR2 SQIVND (reference sequence). This CDR3 has 15 amino acids. In nucleotides, the CDR3 is TGTGCCAGTAGTATAGAGAGGGCCTCTAATCAGCCCCAGCATTTT. Translating gives CASSIERASNQPQHF.

The V gene is TRBV7-9, the J gene TRBJ2-1; 8 bases are a match to TRBD2. Germline V gene data show CDR1 as SEHNR and CDR2 as FQNEAQ (reference sequence). CDR3 length equals 14 residues. V was clipped by 3 bases and J by 8 bases; unmatched bases: 6. CDR3 sequence reads: CASSLTGGPYEQFF. In nucleotides, the CDR3 is TGTGCCAGCAGCTTGACGGGAGGGCCCTATGAGCAGTTCTTC. Drawing the rest from reference TRBV7-9 and TRBJ2-1, the complete variable domain is DTGVSQNPRHKITKRGQNVTFRCDPISEHNRLYWYRQTLGQGPEFLTYFQNEAQLEKSRLLSDRFSAERPKGSFSTLEIQRTEQGDSAMYLCASSLTGGPYEQFFGPGTRLTVL.

This clone was picked up a small number of times. The chain is built from TRBV18 and TRBJ2-2; D is ambiguous. V lost 3 bases and J lost 4, with 9 bases in between. The CDR3 sequence is 14 residues long. Germline CDR1 and CDR2: KGHSH and LQKENI. The CDR3 bases are TGTGCCAGCTCACCGGATGGGCGCACCGGGGAGCTGTTTTTT. This translates into CASSPDGRTGELFF. Looking up the rest from reference TRBV18 and TRBJ2-2 gives the full variable domain: NAGVMQNPRHLVRRRGQEARLRCSPMKGHSHVYWYRQLPEEGLKFMVYLQKENIIDESGMPKERFSAEFPKEGPSILRIQQVVRGDSAAYFCASSPDGRTGELFFGEGSRLTVL.

The chain couples TRBV4-3 to TRBJ2-3; 11 bases map to TRBD2. CDR1 and CDR2 (germline): LGHNA, YSLEER. The V and J ends lost 4 bases and 4 bases, in that order; junction bases with no gene match: 1. CDR3 size: 14 residues. CDR3 DNA sequence: TGCGCCAGCAGCCTTAGCGGGAGGGCAGATACGCAGTATTTT. Encoded protein: CASSLSGRADTQYF.

The CDR3 reads CSASKAGENGYTF. CDR3 coding DNA: TGCAGTGCTAGTAAGGCAGGGGAGAATGGCTACACCTTC. The rearrangement joins TRBV20-1 to TRBJ1-2, with a weak D call TRBD1 (6 bases). V shed 3 bases and J shed 6 bases, with 14 bases lying between them. This CDR3 has 13 amino acids. CDR1 is DFQATT, CDR2 SNEGSKA, per germline (reference sequence).

V gene TRBV27 combines with J gene TRBJ1-5, with D perhaps TRBD1 (6 bases). This CDR3 contains 15 residues. Trimming took 8 bases from V and 2 from J, leaving 16 bases between them. Germline values: CDR1 MNHEY, CDR2 SMNVEV (reference sequence). Here the CDR3 DNA reads TGTGCCAGCGGAATGGGAGGGGGTGGCAATCAGCCCCAGCATTTT. Its translation: CASGMGGGGNQPQHF.